The 4 T cell receptor beta chains presented below share a single source sample, sequenced in a study of OX40 agonist ivuxolimab in advanced cancers. Library preparation employed the immunoSEQ multiplex PCR assay. In its TCRdb copy, this immuneACCESS table keeps in-frame sequences only and misses some clones. Where compared with another copy, unresolved V genes explain less than half of these, and the others have no known cause. This sample is represented by some 80,000 clones; approximately 94% of them were singletons. Of the sample, approximately 5% is held by the ten largest clones. Specimen: CD4+ or CD8+ T cells sorted from blood, collected in a trial of the OX40 agonist ivuxolimab. Every receptor here comes from an adult with an advanced solid tumor such as melanoma, head and neck, liver or kidney cancer.

The chain carries TRBV13 and TRBJ1-4; D is possibly TRBD1 (5 bases). The germline gives CDR1 PRHDT, CDR2 FYEKMQ (reference sequence). The CDR3 runs 18 residues. The V end was cut by 2 bases, the J end by 2 bases, with 18 bases between. This CDR3 reads CASSLSGDQGRTNEKLFF. In DNA form, the CDR3 reads TGTGCCAGCAGCTTATCCGGGGACCAAGGACGCACTAATGAAAAACTGTTTTTT.

The rearrangement links TRBV7-2 to TRBJ2-1; D is unresolved. Germline V gene lookup returns CDR1 SGHTA and CDR2 FQGNSA. This CDR3 region has 13 residues. Deletions cut 1 base from V and 3 bases from J, with 4 bases between. The CDR3 loop reads CASSLDSYNEQFF. The CDR3 bases are TGTGCCAGCAGCTTAGATAGCTACAATGAGCAGTTCTTC.

The chain combines TRBV5-1 with TRBJ2-7, with D possibly matching TRBD2 (6 bases). This CDR3 region has 15 residues. Germline V gene data show CDR1 as SGHRS and CDR2 as YFSETQ. V was shortened by 0 bases and J by 2 bases, with 12 bases between the two germline ends. CDR3 sequence: CASSLAGEGPYEQYF. Here the CDR3 DNA reads TGCGCCAGCAGCTTGGCGGGAGAAGGCCCCTACGAGCAGTACTTC.

This sequence joins TRBV6-1 and TRBJ1-2; 10 positions match TRBD1. The germline gives CDR1 MNHNS, CDR2 SASEGT. The CDR3 sequence is 15 residues long. Germline trimming cut 7 bases from V and 0 bases from J; bases unmatched to any gene: 5. For the CDR3, the DNA is TGTGCCAGCATCGACAGGGGGCAGTCTAACTATGGCTACACCTTC. This translates into CASIDRGQSNYGYTF.